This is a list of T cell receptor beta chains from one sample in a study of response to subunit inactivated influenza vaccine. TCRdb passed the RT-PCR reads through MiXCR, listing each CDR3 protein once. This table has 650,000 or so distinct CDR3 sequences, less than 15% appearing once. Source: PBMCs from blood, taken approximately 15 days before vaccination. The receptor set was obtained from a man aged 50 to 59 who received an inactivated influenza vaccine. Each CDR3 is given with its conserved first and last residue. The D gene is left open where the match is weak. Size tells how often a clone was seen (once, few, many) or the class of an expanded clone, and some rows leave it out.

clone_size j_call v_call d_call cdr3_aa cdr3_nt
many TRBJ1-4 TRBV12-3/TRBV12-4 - CASSGVGPNEKLFF TGTGCCAGCAGTGGCGTAGGGCCTAATGAAAAACTGTTTTTT
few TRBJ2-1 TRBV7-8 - CASSEYSGNYNEQFF TGTGCCAGCAGCGAGTATAGCGGAAACTACAATGAGCAGTTCTTC
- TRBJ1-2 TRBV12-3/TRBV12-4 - CASSYGKGGGYTF TGTGCCAGCAGTTACGGAAAGGGAGGTGGCTACACCTTC
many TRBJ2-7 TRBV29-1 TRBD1 CSVDPGQGGYEQYF TGCAGCGTTGATCCGGGACAGGGGGGATACGAGCAGTACTTC
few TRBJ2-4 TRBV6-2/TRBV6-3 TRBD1 CASSDTGQLAKNIQYF TGTGCCAGCAGTGATACGGGACAGCTAGCCAAAAACATTCAGTACTTC
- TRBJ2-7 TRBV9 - CASSPGRRSYEQYF TGTGCCAGCAGCCCGGGACGCAGAAGCTACGAGCAGTACTTC
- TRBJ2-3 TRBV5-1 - CASSPESVKERTDTQYF TGCGCCAGCAGCCCAGAGTCGGTCAAAGAGCGGACAGATACGCAGTATTTT
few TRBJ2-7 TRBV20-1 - CSAKTGLGDEQYF TGCAGTGCTAAGACTGGGTTGGGGGACGAGCAGTACTTC
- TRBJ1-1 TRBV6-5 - CASSYGATGMGEAFF TGTGCCAGCAGTTACGGGGCAACAGGGATGGGGGAAGCTTTCTTT
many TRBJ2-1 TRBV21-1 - CASSKAPSGRGYNEQFF TGTGCCAGCAGCAAAGCGCCTAGCGGGAGGGGATACAATGAGCAGTTCTTC
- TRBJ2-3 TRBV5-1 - CASSLGSGGAGLTDTQYF TGCGCCAGCAGCTTGGGTTCCGGCGGCGCGGGACTCACAGATACGCAGTATTTT
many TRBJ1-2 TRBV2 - CASSASRTPHGYTF TGTGCCAGCAGTGCTAGTCGGACACCCCATGGCTACACCTTC
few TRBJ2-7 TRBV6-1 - CASSEGRLAYPLYYEQYF TGTGCCAGCAGTGAAGGTCGGCTAGCGTACCCCCTCTACTACGAGCAGTACTTC
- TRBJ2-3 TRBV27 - CASRQGVPDTQYF TGTGCCAGCCGGCAAGGGGTACCAGATACGCAGTATTTT
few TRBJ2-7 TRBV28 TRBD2 CASSMSLSGASSYEQYF TGTGCCAGCAGTATGTCCCTTAGCGGGGCAAGCTCCTACGAGCAGTACTTC
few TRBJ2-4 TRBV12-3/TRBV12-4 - CASSFEQLNIQYF TGTGCCAGCAGTTTCGAGCAGTTGAACATTCAGTACTTC
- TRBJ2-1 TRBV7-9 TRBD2 CASTRSSGVYNEQFF TGTGCCAGCACCCGTTCTAGCGGGGTTTACAATGAGCAGTTCTTC
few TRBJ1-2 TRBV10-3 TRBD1 CAISPPGQGMDGYTF TGTGCCATCAGTCCACCGGGACAGGGGATGGATGGCTACACCTTC
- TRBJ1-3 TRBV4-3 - CASSSRQFGTSGNTIYF TGCGCCAGCAGCTCCCGACAGTTTGGGACCTCTGGAAACACCATATATTTT
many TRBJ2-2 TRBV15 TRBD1 CATSRRQGGTGELFF TGTGCCACCAGCCGTCGACAGGGCGGCACCGGGGAGCTGTTTTTT
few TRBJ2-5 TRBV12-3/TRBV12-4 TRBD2 CASSLSGVGETQYF TGTGCCAGCAGTCTAAGCGGGGTCGGAGAGACCCAGTACTTC
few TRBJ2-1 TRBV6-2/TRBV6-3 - CASSYYPGLQFF TGTGCCAGCAGTTACTACCCGGGGCTTCAGTTCTTC
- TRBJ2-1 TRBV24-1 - CATSDPLGGPLFF TGTGCCACCAGTGATCCCCTTGGAGGCCCCCTGTTCTTC
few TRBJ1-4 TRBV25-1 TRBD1 CASSDSATGLRGEKLFF TGTGCCAGCAGTGACTCTGCGACAGGGCTAAGGGGTGAAAAACTGTTTTTT
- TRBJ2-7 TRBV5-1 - CASSLSHRDSYEQYF TGCGCCAGCAGCTTGTCCCACAGGGACTCCTACGAGCAGTACTTC
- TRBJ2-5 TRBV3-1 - CASSQRGAVLETQYF TGTGCCAGCAGCCAACGGGGGGCGGTACTAGAGACCCAGTACTTC
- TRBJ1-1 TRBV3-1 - CASSLTGFGAFF TGTGCCAGCAGCCTCACAGGTTTTGGAGCTTTCTTT
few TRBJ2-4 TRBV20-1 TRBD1 CSARTSGTGNIQYF TGCAGTGCTAGGACCTCCGGGACAGGGAACATTCAGTACTTC